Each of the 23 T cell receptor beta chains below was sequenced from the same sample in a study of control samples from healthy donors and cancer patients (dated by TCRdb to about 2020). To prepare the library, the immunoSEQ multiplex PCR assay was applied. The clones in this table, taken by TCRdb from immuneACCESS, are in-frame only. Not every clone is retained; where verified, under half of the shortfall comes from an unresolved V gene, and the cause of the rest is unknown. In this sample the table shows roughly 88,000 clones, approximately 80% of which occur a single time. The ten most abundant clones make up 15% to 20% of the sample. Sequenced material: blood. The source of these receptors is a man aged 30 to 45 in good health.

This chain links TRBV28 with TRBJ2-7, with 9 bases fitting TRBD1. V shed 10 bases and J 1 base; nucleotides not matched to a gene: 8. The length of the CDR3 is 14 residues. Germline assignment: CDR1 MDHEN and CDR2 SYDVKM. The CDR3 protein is CATIDRGISYEQYF. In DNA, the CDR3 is TGTGCCACCATCGACAGGGGGATATCCTACGAGCAGTACTTC.

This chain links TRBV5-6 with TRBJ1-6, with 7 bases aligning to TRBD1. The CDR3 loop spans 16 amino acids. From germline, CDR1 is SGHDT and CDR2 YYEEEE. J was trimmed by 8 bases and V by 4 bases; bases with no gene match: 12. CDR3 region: CASSPSTGKGYSPLHF. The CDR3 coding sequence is TGTGCCAGCAGCCCATCGACAGGGAAGGGATATTCACCCCTCCACTTT.

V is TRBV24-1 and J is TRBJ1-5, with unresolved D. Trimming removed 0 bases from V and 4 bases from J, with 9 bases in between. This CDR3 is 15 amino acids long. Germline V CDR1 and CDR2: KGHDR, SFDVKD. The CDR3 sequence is CATSDLQLSNQPQHF. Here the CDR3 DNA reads TGTGCCACCAGTGATTTGCAGCTCTCTAATCAGCCCCAGCATTTT.

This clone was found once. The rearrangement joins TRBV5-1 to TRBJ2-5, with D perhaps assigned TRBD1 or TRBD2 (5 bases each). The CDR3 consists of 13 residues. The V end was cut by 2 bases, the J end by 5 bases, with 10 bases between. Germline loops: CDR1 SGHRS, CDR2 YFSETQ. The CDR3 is CASSFRGEETQYF. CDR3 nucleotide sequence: TGCGCCAGCAGCTTCAGAGGGGAGGAGACCCAGTACTTC.

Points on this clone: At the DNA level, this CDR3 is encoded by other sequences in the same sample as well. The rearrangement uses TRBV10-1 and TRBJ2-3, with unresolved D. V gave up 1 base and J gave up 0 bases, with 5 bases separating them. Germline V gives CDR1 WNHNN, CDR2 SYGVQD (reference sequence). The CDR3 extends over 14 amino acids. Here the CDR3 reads CASSELDSTDTQYF. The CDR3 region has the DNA TGCGCCAGCAGTGAGTTGGATAGCACAGATACGCAGTATTTT.

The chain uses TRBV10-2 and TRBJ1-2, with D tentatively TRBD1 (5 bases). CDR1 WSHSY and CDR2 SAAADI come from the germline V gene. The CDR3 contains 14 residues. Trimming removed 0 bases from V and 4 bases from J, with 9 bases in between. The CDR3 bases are TGCGCCAGCAGTGAGTCGAAGGGGACCTATGGCTACACCTTC. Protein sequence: CASSESKGTYGYTF.

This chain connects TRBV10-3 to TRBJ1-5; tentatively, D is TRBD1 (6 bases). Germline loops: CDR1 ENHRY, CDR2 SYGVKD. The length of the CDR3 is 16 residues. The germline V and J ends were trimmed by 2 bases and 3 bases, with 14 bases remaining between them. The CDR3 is CAISEDRQVPNQPQHF. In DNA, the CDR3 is TGTGCCATCAGTGAGGACAGACAGGTTCCCAATCAGCCCCAGCATTTT.

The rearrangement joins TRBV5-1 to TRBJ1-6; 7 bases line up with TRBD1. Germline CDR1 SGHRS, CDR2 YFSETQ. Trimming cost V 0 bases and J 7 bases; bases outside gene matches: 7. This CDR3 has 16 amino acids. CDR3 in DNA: TGCGCCAGCAGCTTGGCGGTTAACAGGGGAAATTCACCCCTCCACTTT. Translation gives CASSLAVNRGNSPLHF.

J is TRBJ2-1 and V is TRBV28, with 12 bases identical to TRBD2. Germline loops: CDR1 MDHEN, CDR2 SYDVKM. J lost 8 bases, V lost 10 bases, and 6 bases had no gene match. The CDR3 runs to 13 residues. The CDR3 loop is CATLAGGLYEQFF. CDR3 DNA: TGTGCCACCCTAGCGGGGGGGCTTTATGAGCAGTTCTTC.

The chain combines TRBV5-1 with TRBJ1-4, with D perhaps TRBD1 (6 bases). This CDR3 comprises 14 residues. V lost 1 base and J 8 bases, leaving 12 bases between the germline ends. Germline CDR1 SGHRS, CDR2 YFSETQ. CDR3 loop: CASSLSGVGEKLFF. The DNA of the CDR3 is TGCGCCAGCAGCTTGTCAGGGGTGGGGGAAAAACTGTTTTTT.

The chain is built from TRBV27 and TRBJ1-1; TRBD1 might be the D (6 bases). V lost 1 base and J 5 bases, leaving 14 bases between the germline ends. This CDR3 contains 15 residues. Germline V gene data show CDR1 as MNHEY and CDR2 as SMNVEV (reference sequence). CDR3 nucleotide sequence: TGTGCCAGCAGTTTATTTACGGGGAGGGGGACTGAAGCTTTCTTT. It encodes CASSLFTGRGTEAFF.

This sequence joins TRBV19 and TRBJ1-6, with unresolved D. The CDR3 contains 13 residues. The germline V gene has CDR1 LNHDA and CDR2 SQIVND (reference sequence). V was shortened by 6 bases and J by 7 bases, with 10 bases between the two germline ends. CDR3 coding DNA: TGTGCCAGTAGCCAAACAGTAAATTCACCCCTCCACTTT. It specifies CASSQTVNSPLHF.

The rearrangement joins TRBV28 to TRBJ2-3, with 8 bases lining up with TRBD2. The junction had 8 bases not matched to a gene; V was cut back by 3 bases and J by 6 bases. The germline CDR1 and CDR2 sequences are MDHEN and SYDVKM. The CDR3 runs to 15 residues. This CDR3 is CASSFGGLAGDTQYF. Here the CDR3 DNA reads TGTGCCAGCAGTTTTGGAGGACTAGCAGGGGATACGCAGTATTTT.

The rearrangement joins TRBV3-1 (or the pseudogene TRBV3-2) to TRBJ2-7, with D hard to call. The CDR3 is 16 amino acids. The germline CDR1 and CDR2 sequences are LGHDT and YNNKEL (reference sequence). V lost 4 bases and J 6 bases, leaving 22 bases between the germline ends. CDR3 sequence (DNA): TGTGCCAGCAGCCCTCGGGCCCAGTATCTCCTACGCGAGCAGTACTTC. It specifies CASSPRAQYLLREQYF.

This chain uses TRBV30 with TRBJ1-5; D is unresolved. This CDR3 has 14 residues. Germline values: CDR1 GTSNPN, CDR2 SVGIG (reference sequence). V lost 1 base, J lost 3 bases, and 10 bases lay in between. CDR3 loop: CAWSGVSDNQPQHF. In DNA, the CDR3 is TGTGCCTGGAGTGGAGTCTCGGACAATCAGCCCCAGCATTTT.

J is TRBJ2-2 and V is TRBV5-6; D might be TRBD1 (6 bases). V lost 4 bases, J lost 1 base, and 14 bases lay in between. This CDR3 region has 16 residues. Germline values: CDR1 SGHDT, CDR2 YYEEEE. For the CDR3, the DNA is TGTGCCAGCAGCGTCAGGGGAGCCCAGAACACCGGGGAGCTGTTTTTT. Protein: CASSVRGAQNTGELFF.

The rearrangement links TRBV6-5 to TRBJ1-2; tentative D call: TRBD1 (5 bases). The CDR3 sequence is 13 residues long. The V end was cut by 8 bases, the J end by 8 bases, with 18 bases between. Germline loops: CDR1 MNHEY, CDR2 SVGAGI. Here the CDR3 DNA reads TGTGCCAGCGGGACCCAGGGCGCTCAAGGCTACACCTTC. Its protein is CASGTQGAQGYTF.

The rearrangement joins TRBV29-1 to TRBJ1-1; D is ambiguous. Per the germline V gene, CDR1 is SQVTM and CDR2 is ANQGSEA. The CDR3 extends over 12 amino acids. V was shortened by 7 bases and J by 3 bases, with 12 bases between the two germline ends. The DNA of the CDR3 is TGCAGCGCTTCGACCGACTACACTGAAGCTTTCTTT. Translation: CSASTDYTEAFF. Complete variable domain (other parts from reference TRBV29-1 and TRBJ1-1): SAVISQKPSRDICQRGTSLTIQCQVDSQVTMMFWYRQQPGQSLTLIATANQGSEATYESGFVIDKFPISRPNLTFSTLTVSNMSPEDSSIYLCSASTDYTEAFFGQGTRLTVV.

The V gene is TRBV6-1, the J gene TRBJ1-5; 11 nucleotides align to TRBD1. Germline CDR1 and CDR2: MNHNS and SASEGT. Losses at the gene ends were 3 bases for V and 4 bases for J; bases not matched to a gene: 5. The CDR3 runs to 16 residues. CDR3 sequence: CASSDPGQGVNQPQHF. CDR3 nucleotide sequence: TGTGCCAGCAGTGATCCGGGACAGGGGGTGAATCAGCCCCAGCATTTT.

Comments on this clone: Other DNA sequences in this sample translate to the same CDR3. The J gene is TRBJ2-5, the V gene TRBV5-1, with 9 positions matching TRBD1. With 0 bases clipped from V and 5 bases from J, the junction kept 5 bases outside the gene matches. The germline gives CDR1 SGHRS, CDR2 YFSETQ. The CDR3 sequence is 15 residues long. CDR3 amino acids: CASSLAGTGRETQYF. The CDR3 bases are TGCGCCAGCAGCTTGGCCGGGACAGGGAGGGAGACCCAGTACTTC.

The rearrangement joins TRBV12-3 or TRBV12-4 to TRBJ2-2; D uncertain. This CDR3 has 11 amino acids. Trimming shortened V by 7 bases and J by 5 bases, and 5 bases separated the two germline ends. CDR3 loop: CASKLTGELFF. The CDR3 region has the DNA TGTGCCAGCAAATTAACCGGGGAGCTGTTTTTT.

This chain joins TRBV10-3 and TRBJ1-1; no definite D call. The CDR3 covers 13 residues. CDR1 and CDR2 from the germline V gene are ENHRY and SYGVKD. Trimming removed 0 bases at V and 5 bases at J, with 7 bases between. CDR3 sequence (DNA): TGTGCCATCAGTGAGTCATGGGGAACTGAAGCTTTCTTT. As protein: CAISESWGTEAFF.

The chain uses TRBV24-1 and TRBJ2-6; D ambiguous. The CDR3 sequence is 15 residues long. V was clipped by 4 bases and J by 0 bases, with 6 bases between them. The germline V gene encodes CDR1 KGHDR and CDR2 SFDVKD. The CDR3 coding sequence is TGTGCCACCAGTGAAAGCAGCTCTGGGGCCAACGTCCTGACTTTC. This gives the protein CATSESSSGANVLTF.